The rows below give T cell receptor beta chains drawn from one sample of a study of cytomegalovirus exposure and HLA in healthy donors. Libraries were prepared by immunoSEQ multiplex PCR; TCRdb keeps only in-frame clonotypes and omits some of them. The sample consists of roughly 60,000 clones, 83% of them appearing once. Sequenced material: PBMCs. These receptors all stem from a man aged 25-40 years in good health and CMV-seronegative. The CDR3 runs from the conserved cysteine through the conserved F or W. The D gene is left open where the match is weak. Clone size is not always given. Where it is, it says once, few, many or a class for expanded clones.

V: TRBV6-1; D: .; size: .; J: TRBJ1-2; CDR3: CASSDWGRGYGYTF; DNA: TGTGCCAGCAGTGATTGGGGCAGGGGCTATGGCTACACCTTC
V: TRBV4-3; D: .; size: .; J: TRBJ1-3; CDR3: CASSQDHGGDSGNTIYF; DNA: TGCGCCAGCAGCCAAGATCATGGGGGGGACTCTGGAAACACCATATATTTT
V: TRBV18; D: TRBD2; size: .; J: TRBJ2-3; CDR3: CASSPPGLALTSTDTQYF; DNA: TGTGCCAGCTCACCACCCGGACTAGCTTTAACTAGCACAGATACGCAGTATTTT
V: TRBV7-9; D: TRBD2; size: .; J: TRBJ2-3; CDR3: CASSLGGASGTDTQYF; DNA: TGTGCCAGCAGCTTAGGCGGGGCTAGCGGGACAGATACGCAGTATTTT
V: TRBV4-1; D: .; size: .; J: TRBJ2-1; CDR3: CASSHKSGVAGNEQFF; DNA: TGCGCCAGCAGCCATAAGAGCGGAGTCGCGGGCAATGAGCAGTTCTTC
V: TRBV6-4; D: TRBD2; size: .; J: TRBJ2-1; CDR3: CASSPLAGAHNEQFF; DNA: TGTGCCAGCAGTCCGCTAGCGGGAGCCCACAATGAGCAGTTCTTC
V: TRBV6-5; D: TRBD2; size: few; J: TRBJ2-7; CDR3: CASSYLAGAGEQYF; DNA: TGTGCCAGCAGTTACCTAGCGGGAGCAGGCGAGCAGTACTTC
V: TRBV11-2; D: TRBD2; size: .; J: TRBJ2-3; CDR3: CASSPTSNTDTQYF; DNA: TGTGCCAGCAGCCCGACTAGCAACACAGATACGCAGTATTTT
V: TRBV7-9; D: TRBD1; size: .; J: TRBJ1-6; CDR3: CASSFGRGQGNSPLHF; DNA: TGTGCCAGCAGCTTCGGCCGGGGACAGGGAAATTCACCCCTCCACTTT
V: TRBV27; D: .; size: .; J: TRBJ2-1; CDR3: CASSSGVGSYNEQFF; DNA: TGTGCCAGCAGTTCGGGGGTCGGCTCCTACAATGAGCAGTTCTTC
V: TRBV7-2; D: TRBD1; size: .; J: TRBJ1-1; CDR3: CASSLTGARNTEAFF; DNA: TGTGCCAGCAGCTTGACAGGGGCGAGGAACACTGAAGCTTTCTTT